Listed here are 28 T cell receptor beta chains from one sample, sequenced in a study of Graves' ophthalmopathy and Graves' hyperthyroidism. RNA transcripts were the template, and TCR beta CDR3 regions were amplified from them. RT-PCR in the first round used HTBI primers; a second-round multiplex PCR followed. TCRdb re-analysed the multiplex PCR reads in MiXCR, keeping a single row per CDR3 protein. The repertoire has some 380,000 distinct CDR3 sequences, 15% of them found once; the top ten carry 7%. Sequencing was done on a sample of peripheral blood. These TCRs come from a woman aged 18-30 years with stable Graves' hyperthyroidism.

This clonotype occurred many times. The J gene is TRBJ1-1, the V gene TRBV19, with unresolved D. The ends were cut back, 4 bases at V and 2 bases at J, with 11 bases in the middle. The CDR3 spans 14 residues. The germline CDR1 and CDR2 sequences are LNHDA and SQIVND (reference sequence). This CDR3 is CASSTDILNTEAFF. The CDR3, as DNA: TGTGCCAGTAGTACCGATATCTTAAACACTGAAGCTTTCTTT.

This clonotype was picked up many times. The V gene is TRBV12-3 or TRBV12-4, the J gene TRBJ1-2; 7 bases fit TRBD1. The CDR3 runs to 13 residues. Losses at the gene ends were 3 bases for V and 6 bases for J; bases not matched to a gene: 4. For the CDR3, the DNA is TGTGCCAGCAGTTTTGAGGGGGCAGATGGCTACACCTTC. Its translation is CASSFEGADGYTF.

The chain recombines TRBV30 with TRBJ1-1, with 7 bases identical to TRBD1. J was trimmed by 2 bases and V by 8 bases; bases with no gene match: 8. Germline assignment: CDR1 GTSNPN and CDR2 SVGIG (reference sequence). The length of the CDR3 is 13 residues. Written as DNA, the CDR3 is TGTGCCACCGCCGGGACAGAAAACACTGAAGCTTTCTTT. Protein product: CATAGTENTEAFF. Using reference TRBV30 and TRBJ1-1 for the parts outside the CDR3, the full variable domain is SQTIHQWPATLVQPVGSPLSLECTVEGTSNPNLYWYRQAAGRGLQLLFYSVGIGQISSEVPQNLSASRPQDRQFILSSKKLLLSDSGFYLCATAGTENTEAFFGQGTRLTVV.

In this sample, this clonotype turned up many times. Written as DNA, the CDR3 is TGTGCCAGCAGTCCAACCAGGACAGTAGTATATGGCTACACCTTC. This codes for CASSPTRTVVYGYTF. The chain joins TRBV27 to TRBJ1-2, with D perhaps matching TRBD1 (6 bases). The length of the CDR3 is 15 residues. The germline V gene encodes CDR1 MNHEY and CDR2 SMNVEV (reference sequence). V shed 5 bases and J shed 5 bases, with 18 bases lying between them.

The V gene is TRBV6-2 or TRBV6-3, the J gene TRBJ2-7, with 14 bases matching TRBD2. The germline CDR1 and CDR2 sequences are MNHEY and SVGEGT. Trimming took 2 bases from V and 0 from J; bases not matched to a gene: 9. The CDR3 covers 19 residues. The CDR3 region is CASSYGQGLAGAASYEQYF. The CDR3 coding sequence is TGTGCCAGCAGTTACGGCCAGGGACTAGCGGGGGCGGCCTCCTACGAGCAGTACTTC.

The DNA for the CDR3 is TGTGCCAGCAGCTCTTGGGGACTAGCGGGAGCTAAAGAGACCCAGTACTTC. This sequence encodes CASSSWGLAGAKETQYF. V is TRBV11-2 and J is TRBJ2-5; 14 bases are shared with TRBD2. After removal of 4 bases from V and 3 bases from J, the junction contained 7 bases not matched to a gene. The CDR3 is made up of 17 amino acids. Germline CDR1 SGHAT, CDR2 FQNNGV.

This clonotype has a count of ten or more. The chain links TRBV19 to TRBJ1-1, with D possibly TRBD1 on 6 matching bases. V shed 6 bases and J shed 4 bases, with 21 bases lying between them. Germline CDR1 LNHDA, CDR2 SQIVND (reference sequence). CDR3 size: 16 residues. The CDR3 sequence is CASRDGGRPSRTEAFF. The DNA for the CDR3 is TGTGCCAGTAGGGACGGGGGGCGCCCCTCCCGCACTGAAGCTTTCTTT.

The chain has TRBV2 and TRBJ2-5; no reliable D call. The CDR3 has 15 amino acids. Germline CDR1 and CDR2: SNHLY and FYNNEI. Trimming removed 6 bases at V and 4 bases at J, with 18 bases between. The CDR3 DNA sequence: TGTGCCAGCAGAGATGGTTGGGCCCTAGGAGAGACCCAGTACTTC. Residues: CASRDGWALGETQYF.

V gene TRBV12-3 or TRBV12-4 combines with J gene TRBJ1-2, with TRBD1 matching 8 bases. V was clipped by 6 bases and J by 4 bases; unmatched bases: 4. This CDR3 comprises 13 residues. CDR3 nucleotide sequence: TGTGCCAGCAGAACAGGGGGGAGCTATGGCTACACCTTC. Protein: CASRTGGSYGYTF.

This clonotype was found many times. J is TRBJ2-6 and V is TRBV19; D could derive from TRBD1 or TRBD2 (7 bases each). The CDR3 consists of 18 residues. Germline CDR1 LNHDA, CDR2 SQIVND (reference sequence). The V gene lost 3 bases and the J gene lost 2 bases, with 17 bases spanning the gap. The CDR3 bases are TGTGCCAGTAGTATGCGGGGGACTACAGGGGCTGGGGCCAACGTCCTGACTTTC. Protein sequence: CASSMRGTTGAGANVLTF.

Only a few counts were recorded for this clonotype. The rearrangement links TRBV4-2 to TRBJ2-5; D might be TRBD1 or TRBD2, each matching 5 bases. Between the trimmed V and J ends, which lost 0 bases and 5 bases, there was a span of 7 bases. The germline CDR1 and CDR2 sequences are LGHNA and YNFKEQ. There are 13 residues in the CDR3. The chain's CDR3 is CASSQDGTETQYF. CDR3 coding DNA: TGTGCCAGCAGCCAAGATGGGACGGAGACCCAGTACTTC.

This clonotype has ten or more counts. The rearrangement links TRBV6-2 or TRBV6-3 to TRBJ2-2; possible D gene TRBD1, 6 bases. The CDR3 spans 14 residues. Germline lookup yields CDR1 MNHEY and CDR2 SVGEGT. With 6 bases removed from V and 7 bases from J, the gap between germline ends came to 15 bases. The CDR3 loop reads CASSIRQAGGELFF. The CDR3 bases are TGTGCCAGCAGCATTCGACAGGCGGGCGGGGAGCTGTTTTTT.

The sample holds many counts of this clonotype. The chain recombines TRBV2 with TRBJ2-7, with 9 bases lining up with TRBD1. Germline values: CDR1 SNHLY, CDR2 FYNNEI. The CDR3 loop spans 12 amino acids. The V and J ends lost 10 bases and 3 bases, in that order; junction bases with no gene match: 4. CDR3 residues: CATETGGYEQYF. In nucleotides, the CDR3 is TGTGCCACCGAGACAGGGGGCTACGAGCAGTACTTC.

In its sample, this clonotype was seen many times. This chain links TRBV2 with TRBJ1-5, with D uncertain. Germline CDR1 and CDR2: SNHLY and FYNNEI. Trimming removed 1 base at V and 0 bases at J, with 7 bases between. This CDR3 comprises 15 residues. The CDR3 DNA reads TGTGCCAGCAGTGAAGGTGACTATAGCAATCAGCCCCAGCATTTT. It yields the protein CASSEGDYSNQPQHF.

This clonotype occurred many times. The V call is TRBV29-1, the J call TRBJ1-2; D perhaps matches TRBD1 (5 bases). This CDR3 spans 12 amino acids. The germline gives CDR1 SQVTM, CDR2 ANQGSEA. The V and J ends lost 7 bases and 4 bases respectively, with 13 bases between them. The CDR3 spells CSAGPGLYGYTF. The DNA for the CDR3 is TGCAGCGCCGGGCCAGGGCTCTATGGCTACACCTTC. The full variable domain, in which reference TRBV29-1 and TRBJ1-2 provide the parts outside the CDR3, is SAVISQKPSRDICQRGTSLTIQCQVDSQVTMMFWYRQQPGQSLTLIATANQGSEATYESGFVIDKFPISRPNLTFSTLTVSNMSPEDSSIYLCSAGPGLYGYTFGSGTRLTVV.

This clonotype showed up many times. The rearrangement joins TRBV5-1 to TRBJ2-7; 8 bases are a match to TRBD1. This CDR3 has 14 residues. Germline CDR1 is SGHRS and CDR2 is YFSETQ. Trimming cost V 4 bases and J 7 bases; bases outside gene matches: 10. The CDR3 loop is CASSGDRSTMEQYF. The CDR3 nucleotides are TGCGCCAGCAGCGGGGACAGGAGTACGATGGAGCAGTACTTC.

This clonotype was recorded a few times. The CDR3 DNA sequence: TGCAGTGCCCCTACCGGATTTACCGGGGAGCTGTTTTTT. It codes for CSAPTGFTGELFF. This sequence joins TRBV20-1 and TRBJ2-2; D not resolved. Germline loops: CDR1 DFQATT, CDR2 SNEGSKA (reference sequence). There are 13 residues in the CDR3. The V gene lost 6 bases and the J gene lost 5 bases, with 13 bases spanning the gap.

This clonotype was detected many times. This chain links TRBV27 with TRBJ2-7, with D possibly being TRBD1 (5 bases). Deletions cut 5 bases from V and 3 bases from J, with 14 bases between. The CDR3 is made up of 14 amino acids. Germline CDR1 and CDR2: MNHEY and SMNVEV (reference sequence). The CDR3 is CASSQTTENYEQYF. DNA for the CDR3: TGTGCCAGCAGTCAAACGACAGAGAACTACGAGCAGTACTTC.

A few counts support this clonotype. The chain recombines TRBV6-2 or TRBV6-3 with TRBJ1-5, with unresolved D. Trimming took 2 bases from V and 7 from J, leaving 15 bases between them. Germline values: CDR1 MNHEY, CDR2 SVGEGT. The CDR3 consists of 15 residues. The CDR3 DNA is TGTGCCAGCAGTTACCAGCCAGGAGGTAAGCAGCCCCAGCATTTT. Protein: CASSYQPGGKQPQHF.

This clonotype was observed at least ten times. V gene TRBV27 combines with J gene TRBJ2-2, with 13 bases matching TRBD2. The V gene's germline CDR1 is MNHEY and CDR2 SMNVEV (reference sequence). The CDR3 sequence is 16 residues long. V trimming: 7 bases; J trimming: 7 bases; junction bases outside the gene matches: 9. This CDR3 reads CASIPGLAGLGGELFF. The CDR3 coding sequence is TGTGCCAGCATCCCGGGACTAGCGGGGTTGGGCGGGGAGCTGTTTTTT.

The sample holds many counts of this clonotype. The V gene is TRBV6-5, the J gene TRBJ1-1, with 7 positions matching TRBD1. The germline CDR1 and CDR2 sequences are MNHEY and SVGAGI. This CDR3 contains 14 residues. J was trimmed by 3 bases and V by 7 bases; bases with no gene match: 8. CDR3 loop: CASNRGQVDTEAFF. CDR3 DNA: TGTGCCAGCAACCGTGGACAGGTAGACACTGAAGCTTTCTTT.

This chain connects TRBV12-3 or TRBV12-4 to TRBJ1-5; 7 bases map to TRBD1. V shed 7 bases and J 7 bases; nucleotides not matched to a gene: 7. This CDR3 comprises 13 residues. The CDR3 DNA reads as TGTGCCAGCACCCAGACAGGGAGCCAGCCCCAGCATTTT. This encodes CASTQTGSQPQHF.

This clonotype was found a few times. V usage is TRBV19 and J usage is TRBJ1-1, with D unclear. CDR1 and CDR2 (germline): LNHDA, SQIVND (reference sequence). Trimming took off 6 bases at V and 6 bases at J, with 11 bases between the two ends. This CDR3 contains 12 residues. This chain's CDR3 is CASRNIRSEAFF. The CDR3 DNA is TGTGCCAGTAGGAATATCCGATCTGAAGCTTTCTTT.

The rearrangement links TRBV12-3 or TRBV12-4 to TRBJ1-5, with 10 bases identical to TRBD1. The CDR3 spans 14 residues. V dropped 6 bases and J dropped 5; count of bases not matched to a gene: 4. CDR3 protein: CASRWDRGDQPQHF. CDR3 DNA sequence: TGTGCCAGCAGATGGGACAGGGGAGATCAGCCCCAGCATTTT.

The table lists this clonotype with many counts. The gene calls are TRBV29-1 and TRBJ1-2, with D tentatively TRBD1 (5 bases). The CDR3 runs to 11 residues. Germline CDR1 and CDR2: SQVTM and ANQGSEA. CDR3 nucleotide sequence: TGCAACGGGCTGGGGGGAGAGGGCTACACCTTC. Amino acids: CNGLGGEGYTF.

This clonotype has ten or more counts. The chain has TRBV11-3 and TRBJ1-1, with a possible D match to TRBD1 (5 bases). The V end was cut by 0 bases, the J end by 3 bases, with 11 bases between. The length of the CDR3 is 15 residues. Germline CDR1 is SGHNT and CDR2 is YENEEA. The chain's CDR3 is CASSLDRVGDTEAFF. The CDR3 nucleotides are TGTGCCAGCAGCTTAGACAGGGTGGGGGACACTGAAGCTTTCTTT.

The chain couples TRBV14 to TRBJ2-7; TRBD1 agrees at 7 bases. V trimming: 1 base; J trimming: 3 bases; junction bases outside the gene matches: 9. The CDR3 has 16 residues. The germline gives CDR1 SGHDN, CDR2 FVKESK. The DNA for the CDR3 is TGTGCCAGCAGCCAAGCTCTGGGGACAGCGAACTACGAGCAGTACTTC. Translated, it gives CASSQALGTANYEQYF.

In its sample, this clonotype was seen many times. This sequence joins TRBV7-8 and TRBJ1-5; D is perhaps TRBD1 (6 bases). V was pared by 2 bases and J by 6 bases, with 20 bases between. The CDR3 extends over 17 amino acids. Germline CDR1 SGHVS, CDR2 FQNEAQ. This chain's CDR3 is CASSLRAGALGAQPQHF. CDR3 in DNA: TGTGCCAGCAGCTTACGCGCGGGGGCCCTAGGAGCTCAGCCCCAGCATTTT.